This T cell receptor beta chain was found in a study of T cell responses to AZD1222 COVID-19 vaccine. Across the study: Pooled together were second doses at about 4 or about 12 weeks.

The CDR3 extends over 15 amino acids. Germline CDR1 and CDR2: MDHEN and SYDVKM. The ends were cut back, 8 bases at V and 0 bases at J, with 14 bases in the middle. This table comes from immunoSEQ multiplex PCR, and its TCRdb copy is limited to in-frame clones, with some not included. The table includes more than 85,000 clones, around 90% detected once. The sequencing here drew on peripheral blood, taken on day 0 of AZD1222 vaccination. This chain connects TRBV28 to TRBJ1-5; the D gene is possibly TRBD1 (5 bases). This TCR was sampled from an adult in good health. CDR3 sequence reads: CASRGDLYSNQPQHF. The CDR3 nucleotides are TGTGCCAGCCGGGGGGACCTTTATAGCAATCAGCCCCAGCATTTT.